Following are 26 T cell receptor beta chains from one sample sequenced in a study of blood T cell repertoires in COVID-19. Some clones are missing from TCRdb's copy, which holds only in-frame ones; the method was immunoSEQ multiplex PCR. The sample lists about 160,000 clones, 81% occurring once. Specimen: peripheral blood. The origin of the receptors is a man between 60 and 75 years old with active or convalescent COVID-19.

This sequence joins TRBV7-2 and TRBJ1-6; D call uncertain. The CDR3 runs 16 residues. Trimming left V 1 base short and J 0 bases short, with 7 bases between. The V gene's germline CDR1 is SGHTA and CDR2 FQGNSA. CDR3 amino acids: CASSLVGSSYNSPLHF. CDR3 DNA sequence: TGTGCCAGCAGCTTAGTGGGCAGCTCCTATAATTCACCCCTCCACTTT.

The chain links TRBV14 to TRBJ1-2; 7 nucleotides line up with TRBD1. This CDR3 spans 17 amino acids. V lost 3 bases and J lost 8; bases outside the gene matches: 18. CDR1 is SGHDN and CDR2 is FVKESK in the germline V gene. In nucleotides, the CDR3 is TGTGCCAGCAGCCACAACCGGGACAGAGGGTTTTTGAGGGGCTACACCTTC. It encodes CASSHNRDRGFLRGYTF.

V is TRBV11-2 and J is TRBJ2-7, with 11 bases that match TRBD1. The junction had 5 bases not matched to a gene; V was cut back by 8 bases and J by 2 bases. The CDR3 is made up of 14 amino acids. Germline CDR1 SGHAT, CDR2 FQNNGV. The CDR3 DNA follows: TGTGCCAGCCATCCGGACAGGGGGCCCTACGAGCAGTACTTC. Translation gives CASHPDRGPYEQYF.

This clone appeared once. This sequence joins TRBV3-1 (or the pseudogene TRBV3-2) and TRBJ2-7; 9 positions agree with TRBD1. This CDR3 is 16 amino acids long. Germline CDR1 LGHDT, CDR2 YNNKEL (reference sequence). Trimming took 1 base from V and 2 from J; bases not matched to a gene: 6. In DNA form, the CDR3 reads TGTGCCAGCAGCCAAGGACCGGGACAGGGCCCCTACGAGCAGTACTTC. Amino acid sequence: CASSQGPGQGPYEQYF.

The chain carries TRBV10-3 and TRBJ2-3; a possible D gene is TRBD1 (6 bases). The CDR3 has 16 residues. Trimming left V 4 bases short and J 0 bases short, with 14 bases between. Germline loops: CDR1 ENHRY, CDR2 SYGVKD. The CDR3 DNA reads TGTGCCATCAGTGGTCGACAGGAGTTTAGCACAGATACGCAGTATTTT. Residues: CAISGRQEFSTDTQYF.

Note on this clone: Relative to the germline gene, one junction end is altered; a read error may explain this. The genes are TRBV14 and TRBJ2-3; 16 bases agree with TRBD2. This CDR3 is 15 amino acids long. Germline CDR1 SGHDN, CDR2 FVKESK. CDR3 in amino acids: CASSPTGTSGRALGF. CDR3 in DNA: TGTGCCAGCAGCCCGACCGGGACTAGCGGGAGGGCCTTAGGTTTT.

The chain has TRBV10-3 and TRBJ1-2, with 10 bases identical to TRBD1. Germline assignment: CDR1 ENHRY and CDR2 SYGVKD. The CDR3 runs to 14 residues. Trimming took 5 bases from V and 4 from J; bases not matched to a gene: 4. The CDR3 loop is CAISPGTGAYGYTF. In DNA, the CDR3 is TGTGCCATCAGTCCCGGGACAGGGGCCTATGGCTACACCTTC.

This chain uses TRBV28 with TRBJ1-2, with D uncertain. The V and J ends lost 8 bases and 7 bases respectively, with 17 bases between them. This CDR3 comprises 13 residues. Germline V gene lookup returns CDR1 MDHEN and CDR2 SYDVKM. CDR3 in amino acids: CASSVEGRSGYTF. The CDR3 region has the DNA TGTGCCAGCTCCGTTGAGGGAAGGAGTGGCTACACCTTC.

This chain joins TRBV6-2 or TRBV6-3 and TRBJ1-2; D is ambiguous. Per the germline V gene, CDR1 is MNHEY and CDR2 is SVGEGT. Deletions cut 2 bases from V and 2 bases from J, with 6 bases between. The CDR3 has 13 amino acids. Here the CDR3 DNA reads TGTGCCAGCAGTTACGACAAAAACTATGGCTACACCTTC. Amino acid sequence: CASSYDKNYGYTF.

J is TRBJ1-2 and V is TRBV15; D may be TRBD1 (5 bases). The CDR3 consists of 15 residues. Germline V gives CDR1 LNHNV, CDR2 YYDKDF (reference sequence). V lost 5 bases and J 0 bases, leaving 13 bases between the germline ends. CDR3 in amino acids: CATSEGAGANYGYTF. The CDR3 nucleotides are TGTGCCACCAGCGAGGGAGCGGGGGCTAACTATGGCTACACCTTC. The variable domain in full, completed from reference TRBV15 and TRBJ1-2, reads DAMVIQNPRYQVTQFGKPVTLSCSQTLNHNVMYWYQQKSSQAPKLLFHYYDKDFNNEADTPDNFQSRRPNTSFCFLDIRSPGLGDTAMYLCATSEGAGANYGYTFGSGTRLTVV.

Only a few counts were recorded for this clone. The rearrangement links TRBV3-1 (or the pseudogene TRBV3-2) to TRBJ2-5; 7 bases map to TRBD1. Germline loops: CDR1 LGHDT, CDR2 YNNKEL (reference sequence). V trimming: 4 bases; J trimming: 7 bases; junction bases outside the gene matches: 12. This CDR3 has 15 residues. CDR3 bases: TGTGCCAGCAGCCCTCGAGTAACAGGGGTGGGGACCCAGTACTTC. This encodes CASSPRVTGVGTQYF.

The J gene is TRBJ2-7, the V gene TRBV21-1; TRBD1, the table's D call, was not compared with the DNA. TRBV21-1 is tagged as a pseudogene. The CDR3 has 14 amino acids. CDR3 sequence reads: CASSKKGQGYEQYF. CDR3 sequence (DNA): TGTGCCAGCAGCAAAAAAGGCCAGGGGTACGAGCAGTACTTC.

Of note for this clone: The sample carries other DNA sequences with the same CDR3. The gene calls are TRBV28 and TRBJ1-2; 10 positions agree with TRBD1. Germline V gene data show CDR1 as MDHEN and CDR2 as SYDVKM. The CDR3 length is 14 residues. V gave up 5 bases and J gave up 2 bases; unmatched junction bases: 2. CDR3: CASSPGQGNYGYTF. CDR3 DNA: TGTGCCAGCAGTCCGGGACAGGGGAACTATGGCTACACCTTC.

The table lists this clone with a count of one. The chain recombines TRBV6-5 with TRBJ2-3; TRBD2 matches 7 bases. CDR1 and CDR2 from the germline V gene are MNHEY and SVGAGI. The CDR3 covers 13 residues. Trimming at V came to 4 bases and at J to 6 bases, leaving 4 bases not matched to a gene. This chain's CDR3 is CASSLGGIDTQYF. The CDR3 coding sequence is TGTGCCAGCAGTTTGGGGGGGATCGATACGCAGTATTTT.

The CDR3 coding sequence is TGTGCCAGCTCGGGACAGGGGGGACCTGGAAACACCATATATTTT. Translating it yields CASSGQGGPGNTIYF. The chain employs TRBV19 and TRBJ1-3; 11 bases fit TRBD1. Germline-derived CDR1 and CDR2 are LNHDA and SQIVND (reference sequence). V lost 9 bases, J lost 2 bases, and 6 bases stayed unmatched. The CDR3 length is 15 residues.

The chain has TRBV7-2 and TRBJ2-2; 11 nucleotides agree with TRBD1. J gave up 4 bases and V 2 bases, and 6 bases lay outside the gene matches. The germline V gene encodes CDR1 SGHTA and CDR2 FQGNSA. The CDR3 loop spans 17 amino acids. CDR3 residues: CASSLRGQGVGTGELFF. The CDR3 region has the DNA TGTGCCAGCAGCTTAAGGGGACAGGGGGTAGGCACCGGGGAGCTGTTTTTT. Supplemented by reference TRBV7-2 and TRBJ2-2, the full variable domain reads GAGVSQSPSNKVTEKGKDVELRCDPISGHTALYWYRQSLGQGLEFLIYFQGNSAPDKSGLPSDRFSAERTGGSVSTLTIQRTQQEDSAVYLCASSLRGQGVGTGELFFGEGSRLTVL.

This clone was seen a handful of times. The chain is built from TRBV6-5 and TRBJ1-5, with 8 bases lining up with TRBD1. The germline gives CDR1 MNHEY, CDR2 SVGAGI. V shed 6 bases and J 7 bases; nucleotides not matched to a gene: 11. The CDR3 length is 15 residues. CDR3 in DNA: TGTGCCAGCAGCCCGGGGGTTAACAGGGGGCAGCCCCAGCATTTT. Translation: CASSPGVNRGQPQHF.

This chain connects TRBV15 to TRBJ2-1; D unresolved. V dropped 5 bases and J dropped 4 bases, with 3 bases sitting between them. CDR1 and CDR2 from the germline V gene are LNHNV and YYDKDF (reference sequence). The CDR3 sequence is 11 residues long. The CDR3 region is CATSAYNEQFF. The CDR3, as DNA: TGTGCCACCAGCGCGTACAATGAGCAGTTCTTC.

The rearrangement uses TRBV15 and TRBJ1-5; D gene unclear. Trimming removed 5 bases from V and 1 base from J, with 9 bases in between. This CDR3 region has 14 residues. Germline V gene lookup returns CDR1 LNHNV and CDR2 YYDKDF (reference sequence). The CDR3 DNA sequence: TGTGCCACCAGCGCGGCCGCCAGCAATCAGCCCCAGCATTTT. Its translation: CATSAAASNQPQHF. Using reference TRBV15 and TRBJ1-5 for the parts outside the CDR3, the full variable domain is DAMVIQNPRYQVTQFGKPVTLSCSQTLNHNVMYWYQQKSSQAPKLLFHYYDKDFNNEADTPDNFQSRRPNTSFCFLDIRSPGLGDTAMYLCATSAAASNQPQHFGDGTRLSIL.

On this clone itself: Sequence at one end of the junction differs from germline and may be a read error. The chain has TRBV5-6 and TRBJ2-6; D ambiguous. The germline V gene encodes CDR1 SGHDT and CDR2 YYEEEE. The CDR3 contains 14 residues. The CDR3 loop reads CASSLRLAASVLTF. CDR3 nucleotide sequence: TGTGCCAGCAGCTTGCGGTTAGCCGCCAGCGTCCTGACTTTC.

The genes are TRBV5-8 and TRBJ2-7; perhaps TRBD1 as D (5 bases). The CDR3 consists of 12 residues. Trimming cost V 3 bases and J 4 bases, with 8 bases left between them. Germline CDR1 is SGHTS and CDR2 is YDEGEE. Written as DNA, the CDR3 is TGTGCCAGCAGCTGGGGCGAGTACGAGCAGTACTTC. Its translation: CASSWGEYEQYF.

This clone was recorded only once. As DNA, the CDR3 is TGTGCCAGCAGTTTAGATTCGCCGGACTATGGCTACACCTTC. It translates to CASSLDSPDYGYTF. This chain uses TRBV28 with TRBJ1-2; no clear D gene. The length of the CDR3 is 14 residues. The V and J ends lost 2 bases and 3 bases respectively, with 10 bases between them. Germline lookup yields CDR1 MDHEN and CDR2 SYDVKM.

The rearrangement joins TRBV19 to TRBJ1-4; TRBD1 might be the D (5 bases). Germline V lookup: CDR1 LNHDA, CDR2 SQIVND (reference sequence). Trimming left V 1 base short and J 5 bases short, with 14 bases between. The CDR3 runs to 16 residues. The CDR3 protein is CASSIAWTLINEKLFF. The CDR3 DNA follows: TGTGCCAGTAGTATAGCATGGACACTGATAAATGAAAAACTGTTTTTT.

The genes are TRBV6-5 and TRBJ1-3; D gene unclear. CDR3 size: 15 residues. Germline V gives CDR1 MNHEY, CDR2 SVGAGI. Trimming removed 7 bases at V and 0 bases at J, with 13 bases between. The CDR3 bases are TGTGCCAGCACCTTATCAGGTACCTCTGGAAACACCATATATTTT. As protein: CASTLSGTSGNTIYF.

The chain joins TRBV5-6 to TRBJ1-1; no clear D gene. V was pared by 4 bases and J by 1 base, with 11 bases between. CDR3 size: 14 residues. Germline CDR1 and CDR2: SGHDT and YYEEEE. The CDR3 nucleotides are TGTGCCAGCAGCGCGTACCGGGGGAACACTGAAGCTTTCTTT. This gives the protein CASSAYRGNTEAFF.

This chain joins TRBV24-1 and TRBJ1-1; TRBD1 aligns across 7 bases. The CDR3 runs to 13 residues. V shed 11 bases, J shed 0 bases, and the junction held 5 bases outside the gene matches. From germline, CDR1 is KGHDR and CDR2 SFDVKD. CDR3 bases: TGTGCCAGTAGGGACAGCATGAACACTGAAGCTTTCTTT. Translating gives CASRDSMNTEAFF.